This TCR beta chain was captured in a study of OX40 agonist ivuxolimab in advanced cancers. Study-wide context: The patients' treatment was ivuxolimab, an agonistic anti-OX40 (CD134) antibody. Those enrolled were 80% to 85% male, with a mean age of around 60 years and ages from roughly 23 to 79. Regarding the study as a whole: In general, CD8+ T cells held more expanded clones than CD4+ did, on average.

V shed 4 bases, J shed 6 bases, and the junction held 13 bases outside the gene matches. CDR3 size: 16 residues. Comment on this clone: What it binds is not known.

Enrollment shut out patients with autoimmune disease history or systemic immunosuppression. Some clones are missing from TCRdb's copy, which holds only in-frame ones; the method was immunoSEQ multiplex PCR. The sample lists about 59,000 clones, roughly 80% occurring once. Here the sequenced sample was CD4+ or CD8+ T cells sorted from blood, taken in a trial of the OX40 agonist ivuxolimab. The gene calls are TRBV23-1 and TRBJ1-2, with TRBD1 identical over 8 bases. TRBV23-1 carries the ORF label, with uncertain function. This TCR was recovered from an adult with an advanced solid tumor such as melanoma, head and neck, liver or kidney cancer. The CDR3 sequence: CASSPHKRQGLHGYTF. For the CDR3, the DNA is TGCGCCAGCAGTCCCCATAAGAGACAGGGGCTACATGGCTACACCTTC.